Detailed here is one TCR beta chain. This sample was taken from a study of Ad26.COV2.S vaccination and SARS-CoV-2 variants. The treatment: 15 to 20 received Ad26.COV2.S at low or high dose, single or two shots; about 5 received placebo; per-sample allocation not given. Sampling was performed 63 days after the first vaccine or placebo injection. The assay was immunoSEQ multiplex PCR, and TCRdb's table has in-frame clones only and misses some. The table lists about 350,000 clones, around 90% of them singletons. Trimming took 1 base from V and 7 from J, leaving 16 bases between them. The CDR3 covers 15 residues. CDR1 and CDR2 (germline): SEHNR, FQNEAQ (reference sequence).

This specimen was peripheral blood, taken in a trial of Ad26.COV2.S vaccine versus placebo. The source of this sequence is a person aged 18-65 years who received the Ad26.COV2.S COVID-19 vaccine or a placebo. This chain uses TRBV7-9 with TRBJ2-5, with D unresolved. The CDR3 loop is CASSLGLSQTGTQYF. DNA for the CDR3: TGTGCCAGCAGCTTAGGCTTGAGCCAAACGGGGACCCAGTACTTC.